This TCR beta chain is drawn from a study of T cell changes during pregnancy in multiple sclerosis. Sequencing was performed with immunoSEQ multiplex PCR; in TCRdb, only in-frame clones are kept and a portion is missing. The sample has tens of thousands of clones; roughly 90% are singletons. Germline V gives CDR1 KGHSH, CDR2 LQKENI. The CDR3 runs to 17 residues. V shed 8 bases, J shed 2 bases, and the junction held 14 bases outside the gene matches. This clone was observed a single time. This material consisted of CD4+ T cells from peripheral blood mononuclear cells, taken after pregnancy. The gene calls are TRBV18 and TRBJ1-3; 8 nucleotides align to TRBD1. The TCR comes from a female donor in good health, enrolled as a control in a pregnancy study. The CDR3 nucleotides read TGTGCCAGCCCAAGTACGGGGACGACAGGGGCTGGAAACACCATATATTTT. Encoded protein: CASPSTGTTGAGNTIYF.